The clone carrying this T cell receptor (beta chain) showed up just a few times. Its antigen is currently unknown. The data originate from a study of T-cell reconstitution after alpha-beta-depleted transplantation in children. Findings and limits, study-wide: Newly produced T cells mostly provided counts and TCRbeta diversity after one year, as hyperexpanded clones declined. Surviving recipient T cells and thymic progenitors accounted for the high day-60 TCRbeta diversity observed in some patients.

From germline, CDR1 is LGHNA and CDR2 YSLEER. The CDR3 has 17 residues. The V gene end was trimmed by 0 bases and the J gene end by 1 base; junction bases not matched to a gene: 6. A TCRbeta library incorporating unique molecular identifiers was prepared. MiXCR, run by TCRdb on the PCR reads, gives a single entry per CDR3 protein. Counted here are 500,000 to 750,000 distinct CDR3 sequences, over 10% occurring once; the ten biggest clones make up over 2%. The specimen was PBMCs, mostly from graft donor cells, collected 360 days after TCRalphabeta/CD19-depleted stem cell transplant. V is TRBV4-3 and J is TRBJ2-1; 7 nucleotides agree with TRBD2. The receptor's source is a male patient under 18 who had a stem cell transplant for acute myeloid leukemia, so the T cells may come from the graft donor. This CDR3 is CASSQDWAGVSYNEQFF. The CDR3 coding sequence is TGCGCCAGCAGCCAAGATTGGGCGGGAGTGTCCTACAATGAGCAGTTCTTC.